Shown below are 30 T cell receptor beta chains from a single sample sequenced in a study of shared clonotypes between healthy human individuals. Assay used: immunoSEQ multiplex PCR; TCRdb lists only in-frame clones, some missing. The sample consists of a few million clones, 85% to 95% of them appearing once. What was sequenced was naive CD4+ T cells from PBMCs. Subset given: CD45RA+ positively selected. The source of these receptors is a man aged 18 to 35 in good health. Some clones in this sample may be carry-over from other donors' samples.

This chain links TRBV7-9 with TRBJ2-1; 8 bases match TRBD2. Germline values: CDR1 SEHNR, CDR2 FQNEAQ (reference sequence). With V trimmed by 2 bases and J by 4 bases, 7 bases remained unmatched. The CDR3 contains 16 residues. The CDR3 reads CASSLRLAGRYNEQFF. The CDR3 nucleotides read TGTGCCAGCAGCTTACGGCTAGCGGGTAGATACAATGAGCAGTTCTTC.

The chain couples TRBV30 to TRBJ2-1; D is possibly TRBD2 (6 bases). Trimming shortened V by 2 bases and J by 5 bases, and 13 bases separated the two germline ends. CDR1 is GTSNPN and CDR2 is SVGIG in the germline V gene (reference sequence). This CDR3 region has 14 residues. The CDR3: CAWSLSSVNNEQFF. In DNA, the CDR3 is TGTGCCTGGAGTTTGTCTAGCGTTAACAATGAGCAGTTCTTC.

The chain is built from TRBV6-1 and TRBJ1-5; 10 nucleotides align to TRBD1. This CDR3 comprises 15 residues. Germline V gene data show CDR1 as MNHNS and CDR2 as SASEGT. Trimming removed 4 bases from V and 7 bases from J; junction bases left unmatched: 7. The DNA for the CDR3 is TGTGCCAGCAGTGCCCGGGACAGGGGCTGGCAGCCCCAGCATTTT. This translates into CASSARDRGWQPQHF.

The gene calls are TRBV10-2 and TRBJ2-7; D unresolved. This CDR3 contains 12 residues. CDR1 and CDR2 (germline): WSHSY, SAAADI. The germline V and J ends were trimmed by 8 bases and 1 base, with 9 bases remaining between them. This chain's CDR3 is CASLSVSYEQYF. The CDR3 bases are TGCGCCAGCCTGTCGGTATCCTACGAGCAGTACTTC.

The V gene is TRBV9, the J gene TRBJ2-1; 14 nucleotides agree with TRBD2. V dropped 3 bases and J dropped 4; count of bases not matched to a gene: 12. Germline CDR1 reads SGDLS; CDR2 reads YYNGEE. The CDR3 covers 19 residues. CDR3 region: CASSAGLAGAPRGYNEQFF. The CDR3 bases are TGTGCCAGCAGCGCGGGACTAGCGGGAGCACCGCGCGGTTACAATGAGCAGTTCTTC.

The chain employs TRBV7-7 and TRBJ2-7; D is perhaps TRBD2 (6 bases). CDR1 is SSHAT and CDR2 is FNYEAQ in the germline V gene (reference sequence). Deletions cut 2 bases from V and 6 bases from J, with 29 bases between. The CDR3 is 19 residues long. The chain's CDR3 is CASSLWMWAGTPVPGEQYF. Written as DNA, the CDR3 is TGTGCCAGCAGCTTATGGATGTGGGCCGGGACTCCCGTGCCTGGCGAGCAGTACTTC.

The chain links TRBV28 to TRBJ2-7; no clear D gene. CDR1 and CDR2 from the germline V gene are MDHEN and SYDVKM. This CDR3 is 11 amino acids long. The ends were cut back, 9 bases at V and 8 bases at J, with 14 bases in the middle. In DNA form, the CDR3 reads TGTGCCAGTGAGGAGAGTTACAAGCAGTACTTC. Its translation is CASEESYKQYF.

The chain joins TRBV7-3 to TRBJ2-3; no definite D call. The V end lost 5 bases, the J end lost 5 bases, and 11 bases lay between the germline ends. CDR3 length equals 13 residues. CDR1 and CDR2 (germline): SGHTA, FQGTGA. CDR3 in amino acids: CASSRAMGDTQYF. DNA for the CDR3: TGTGCCAGCAGCCGCGCTATGGGAGATACGCAGTATTTT.

The chain joins TRBV25-1 to TRBJ2-5; 8 nucleotides line up with TRBD1. The J call is uncertain, as TRBJ2-7 better fits the DNA end. Germline assignment: CDR1 MGHDK and CDR2 SYGVNS. The CDR3 is made up of 14 amino acids. Here the CDR3 DNA reads TGTGCCAGCAGGCGGACAGGGCTTTCCTACGAGCAGTACTTC. Residues: CASRRTGLSYEQYF.

The gene calls are TRBV13 and TRBJ1-2; no clear D. Germline V gene sequence: CDR1 PRHDT, CDR2 FYEKMQ (reference sequence). Trimming removed 2 bases at V and 6 bases at J, with 19 bases between. This CDR3 is built from 16 residues. The CDR3 sequence is CASSLIPDANRDGYTF. DNA for the CDR3: TGTGCCAGCAGCTTAATACCGGACGCAAATAGAGATGGCTACACCTTC.

The chain links TRBV30 to TRBJ2-5; the match to TRBD2 covers 11 bases. Per germline, CDR1 GTSNPN and CDR2 SVGIG (reference sequence). CDR3 size: 17 residues. V lost 3 bases to trimming and J lost 5 bases; unmatched junction nucleotides: 14. The CDR3 here is CAWSRRLAGLPRETQYF. CDR3 DNA: TGTGCCTGGAGCCGCCGACTAGCGGGGCTCCCCCGTGAGACCCAGTACTTC.

The J gene is TRBJ1-4, the V gene TRBV9, with 7 positions matching TRBD1. The V segment lost 4 bases and the J segment 4 bases; nucleotides outside the gene matches: 4. CDR1 is SGDLS and CDR2 is YYNGEE in the germline V gene. The CDR3 contains 14 residues. CDR3 region: CASSKGQLNEKLFF. CDR3 DNA: TGTGCCAGCAGCAAGGGACAGCTTAATGAAAAACTGTTTTTT.

This chain uses TRBV27 with TRBJ1-1; tentative D call: TRBD1 (6 bases). The germline V gene has CDR1 MNHEY and CDR2 SMNVEV (reference sequence). Trimming took 2 bases from V and 4 from J, leaving 11 bases between them. The CDR3 has 14 amino acids. DNA for the CDR3: TGTGCCAGCAGTTTAATCGACAGGTCCACTGAAGCTTTCTTT. This translates into CASSLIDRSTEAFF.

The chain has TRBV11-2 and TRBJ2-6; D is uncertain. The CDR3 sequence is 15 residues long. Trimming stripped 2 bases from V and 0 bases from J, with 5 bases between. The germline V gene encodes CDR1 SGHAT and CDR2 FQNNGV. Here the CDR3 reads CASSLLSSGANVLTF. DNA for the CDR3: TGTGCCAGCAGCTTATTAAGCTCTGGGGCCAACGTCCTGACTTTC.

The chain links TRBV29-1 to TRBJ1-3, with D unclear. The CDR3 is made up of 13 amino acids. Germline assignment: CDR1 SQVTM and CDR2 ANQGSEA. V dropped 7 bases and J dropped 0 bases, with 10 bases sitting between them. The CDR3 coding sequence is TGCAGCGCATCCTTTGTCTCTGGAAACACCATATATTTT. This translates into CSASFVSGNTIYF.

This clone was seen just once. This CDR3 is also generated by other DNA sequences in the sample. This chain links TRBV5-1 with TRBJ2-3, with 7 bases that match TRBD2. The CDR3 covers 14 residues. Germline assignment: CDR1 SGHRS and CDR2 YFSETQ. The trim removed 4 bases at V and 3 bases at J, leaving 5 bases unmatched. DNA of the CDR3: TGCGCCAGCAGCCCGGGGAGGGGAACAGATACGCAGTATTTT. Residues: CASSPGRGTDTQYF.

The gene calls are TRBV7-3 and TRBJ2-1; 8 bases fit TRBD2. Per germline, CDR1 SGHTA and CDR2 FQGTGA. The ends lost 5 bases at V and 9 bases at J; junction bases unmatched: 6. The CDR3 has 13 residues. CDR3 in DNA: TGTGCCAGCAGCCCGCCACGGGAGGGTGAGCAGTTCTTC. Protein product: CASSPPREGEQFF.

The V gene is TRBV2, the J gene TRBJ1-6, with D unclear. Trimming removed 5 bases from V and 10 bases from J, with 18 bases in between. CDR3 size: 15 residues. Germline V gene sequence: CDR1 SNHLY, CDR2 FYNNEI. CDR3 protein: CASSSEVAEGSPLHF. The CDR3 DNA is TGTGCCAGCAGTTCAGAGGTGGCAGAAGGCTCACCCCTCCACTTT.

The chain uses TRBV2 and TRBJ2-3, with 13 bases that match TRBD2. The germline V gene has CDR1 SNHLY and CDR2 FYNNEI. CDR3 length: 15 amino acids. Trimming at V came to 8 bases and at J to 0 bases, leaving 2 bases not matched to a gene. As DNA, the CDR3 is TGTGCCAGCGGGGGACTAGCGGGAAGCACAGATACGCAGTATTTT. Protein: CASGGLAGSTDTQYF.

This chain joins TRBV28 and TRBJ2-1; 10 positions agree with TRBD1. Germline V gene data show CDR1 as MDHEN and CDR2 as SYDVKM. The CDR3 consists of 15 residues. J gave up 2 bases and V 6 bases, and 4 bases lay outside the gene matches. In DNA, the CDR3 is TGTGCCAGCAGGCCAGGACAGGGGGCCTACAATGAGCAGTTCTTC. This translates into CASRPGQGAYNEQFF.

The J gene is TRBJ2-7, the V gene TRBV20-1; D remains unclear. The germline gives CDR1 DFQATT, CDR2 SNEGSKA (reference sequence). The CDR3 totals 10 residues. Between the trimmed V and J ends, which lost 0 bases and 4 bases, there was a span of 1 base. The CDR3 loop is CSAREYEQYF. The CDR3, as DNA: TGCAGTGCTAGAGAGTACGAGCAGTACTTC.

This chain joins TRBV4-2 and TRBJ2-7; D not resolved. This CDR3 contains 15 residues. Germline CDR1 reads LGHNA; CDR2 reads YNFKEQ. V shed 3 bases and J shed 0 bases, with 12 bases lying between them. CDR3 DNA sequence: TGTGCCAGCAGCCAGGTTCACACGATCTCCTACGAGCAGTACTTC. Its protein product is CASSQVHTISYEQYF.

The chain couples TRBV28 to TRBJ2-1; D is undetermined. The V end lost 7 bases, the J end lost 5 bases, and 15 bases lay between the germline ends. CDR3 length: 14 residues. CDR1 is MDHEN, CDR2 SYDVKM, per germline. CDR3 DNA: TGTGCCAGCACCCCCGGCCTCCGCGACAATGAGCAGTTCTTC. This encodes CASTPGLRDNEQFF.

A remark on this clone: This sample also contains other DNA sequences that code for the same CDR3. V gene TRBV7-9 combines with J gene TRBJ1-1; D perhaps matches TRBD1 (6 bases). The CDR3 extends over 14 amino acids. V was shortened by 3 bases and J by 5 bases, with 13 bases between the two germline ends. The germline CDR1 and CDR2 sequences are SEHNR and FQNEAQ (reference sequence). CDR3 nucleotide sequence: TGTGCCAGCAGCTTTGGGGGCAGGAATACTGAAGCTTTCTTT. Protein sequence: CASSFGGRNTEAFF.

This chain connects TRBV5-8 to TRBJ2-7; maybe TRBD2 (6 bases). Trimming took off 1 base at V and 6 bases at J, with 17 bases between the two ends. Germline-derived CDR1 and CDR2 are SGHTS and YDEGEE. The CDR3 has 15 amino acids. In DNA form, the CDR3 reads TGTGCCAGCAGCTTGATCCGGGGGACTCCCTTCGAGCAGTACTTC. It yields the protein CASSLIRGTPFEQYF.

This clone has only one observation. The same CDR3 can be traced to other DNA sequences in this sample. The chain employs TRBV19 and TRBJ1-5; possible D gene TRBD1, 5 bases. The CDR3 covers 13 residues. Germline V CDR1 and CDR2: LNHDA, SQIVND (reference sequence). The V gene lost 6 bases and the J gene lost 6 bases, with 12 bases spanning the gap. The CDR3: CASSQRGPQPQHF. DNA of the CDR3: TGTGCCAGTAGCCAACGGGGACCTCAGCCCCAGCATTTT. Full variable domain (rest looked up from reference TRBV19 and TRBJ1-5): DGGITQSPKYLFRKEGQNVTLSCEQNLNHDAMYWYRQDPGQGLRLIYYSQIVNDFQKGDIAEGYSVSREKKESFPLTVTSAQKNPTAFYLCASSQRGPQPQHFGDGTRLSIL.

V is TRBV30 and J is TRBJ1-4, with D perhaps matching TRBD1 (5 bases). The CDR3 is 15 residues long. Germline lookup yields CDR1 GTSNPN and CDR2 SVGIG (reference sequence). V lost 3 bases to trimming and J lost 8 bases, with 19 bases between them. CDR3 in amino acids: CAWRRTTGVREKLFF. Here the CDR3 DNA reads TGTGCCTGGAGACGTACGACGGGGGTCAGGGAAAAACTGTTTTTT. Filled out from reference TRBV30 and TRBJ1-4, the complete variable domain reads SQTIHQWPATLVQPVGSPLSLECTVEGTSNPNLYWYRQAAGRGLQLLFYSVGIGQISSEVPQNLSASRPQDRQFILSSKKLLLSDSGFYLCAWRRTTGVREKLFFGSGTQLSVL.

The V call is TRBV7-2, the J call TRBJ2-1; 8 nucleotides align to TRBD2. The germline gives CDR1 SGHTA, CDR2 FQGNSA. CDR3 length equals 17 residues. V trimming: 5 bases; J trimming: 4 bases; junction bases outside the gene matches: 13. Here the CDR3 DNA reads TGTGCCAGCAGCGGGGGGTTTGGGCGGGAGGTATACAATGAGCAGTTCTTC. Its protein product is CASSGGFGREVYNEQFF. The whole variable domain, remainder taken from reference TRBV7-2 and TRBJ2-1, is GAGVSQSPSNKVTEKGKDVELRCDPISGHTALYWYRQSLGQGLEFLIYFQGNSAPDKSGLPSDRFSAERTGGSVSTLTIQRTQQEDSAVYLCASSGGFGREVYNEQFFGPGTRLTVL.

The chain employs TRBV6-1 and TRBJ1-4; D is undetermined. The CDR3 is 15 amino acids. Germline loops: CDR1 MNHNS, CDR2 SASEGT. Trimming took 0 bases from V and 6 from J, leaving 11 bases between them. CDR3 nucleotides: TGTGCCAGCAGTGAAGCGATTAGAGGGTATGAAAAACTGTTTTTT. This encodes CASSEAIRGYEKLFF.

In nucleotides, the CDR3 is TGTGCCAGCAGCCCGACTAGCGGGATTTCCTACGAGCAGTACTTC. Translation: CASSPTSGISYEQYF. The chain employs TRBV7-6 and TRBJ2-7; 11 positions agree with TRBD2. The CDR3 runs to 15 residues. J lost 1 base, V lost 5 bases, and 4 bases had no gene match. Germline loops: CDR1 SGHVS, CDR2 FNYEAQ.